The sequence of this T cell receptor (beta chain) was determined in a study of PD-1 blockade in classical Hodgkin lymphoma. Assay used: immunoSEQ multiplex PCR; TCRdb lists only in-frame clones, some missing. The table has almost 100,000 clones, over 85% seen once. Relapse after autologous stem cell transplantation occurred in every patient, and brentuximab vedotin exposure varied. The CDR3 totals 16 residues. Germline values: CDR1 MNHNY, CDR2 SVGAGI (reference sequence). The V gene lost 6 bases and the J gene lost 3 bases, with 20 bases spanning the gap. The sequence was obtained from a human donor with classical Hodgkin lymphoma. Sequencing used peripheral blood mononuclear cells (PBMCs), obtained at baseline. This chain uses TRBV6-6 with TRBJ1-2; perhaps TRBD1 as D (6 bases). CDR3 DNA: TGTGCCAGCAGCCGAACAGGGCAACCTCCCGACTATGGCTACACCTTC. Residues: CASSRTGQPPDYGYTF.